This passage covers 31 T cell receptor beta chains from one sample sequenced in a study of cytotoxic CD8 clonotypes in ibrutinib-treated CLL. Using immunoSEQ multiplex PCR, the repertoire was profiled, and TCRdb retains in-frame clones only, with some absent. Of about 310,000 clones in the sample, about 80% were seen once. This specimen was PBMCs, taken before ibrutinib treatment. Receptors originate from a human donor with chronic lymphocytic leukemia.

The CDR3 spells CASSLIHTGYTF. CDR3 sequence (DNA): TGTGCCAGCAGCTTGATACATACTGGCTACACCTTC. The chain employs TRBV5-4 and TRBJ1-2, with D unclear. Trimming pared 1 base from V and 7 bases from J, leaving 8 bases between. Germline V gene data show CDR1 as SGHNT and CDR2 as YYREEE (reference sequence). The CDR3 loop spans 12 amino acids.

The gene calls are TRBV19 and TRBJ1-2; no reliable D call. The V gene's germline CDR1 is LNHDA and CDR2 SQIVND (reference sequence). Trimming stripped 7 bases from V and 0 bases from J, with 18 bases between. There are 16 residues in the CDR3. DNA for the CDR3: TGTGCCAGTAAGAGAATAAACAAAGGCTCTAACTATGGCTACACCTTC. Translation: CASKRINKGSNYGYTF.

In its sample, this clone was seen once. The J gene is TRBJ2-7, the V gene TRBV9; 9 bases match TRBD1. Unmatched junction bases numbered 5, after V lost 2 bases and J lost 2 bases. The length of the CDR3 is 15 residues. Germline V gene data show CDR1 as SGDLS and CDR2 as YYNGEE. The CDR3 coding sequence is TGTGCCAGCAGCGTGGGACAGGGAGTCCCCTACGAGCAGTACTTC. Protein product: CASSVGQGVPYEQYF.

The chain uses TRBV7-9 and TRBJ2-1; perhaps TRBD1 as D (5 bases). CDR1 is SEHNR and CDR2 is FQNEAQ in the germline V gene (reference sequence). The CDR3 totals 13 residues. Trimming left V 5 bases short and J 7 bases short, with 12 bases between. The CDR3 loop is CASSQGNRNEQFF. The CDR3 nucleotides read TGTGCCAGCAGCCAGGGCAACCGGAATGAGCAGTTCTTC. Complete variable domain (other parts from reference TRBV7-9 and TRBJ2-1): DTGVSQNPRHKITKRGQNVTFRCDPISEHNRLYWYRQTLGQGPEFLTYFQNEAQLEKSRLLSDRFSAERPKGSFSTLEIQRTEQGDSAMYLCASSQGNRNEQFFGPGTRLTVL.

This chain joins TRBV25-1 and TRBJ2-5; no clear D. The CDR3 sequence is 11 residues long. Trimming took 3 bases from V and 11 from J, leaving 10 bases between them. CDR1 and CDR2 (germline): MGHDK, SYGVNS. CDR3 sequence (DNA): TGTGCCAGCAGTGAGAACTCTGTTCAGTACTTC. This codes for CASSENSVQYF. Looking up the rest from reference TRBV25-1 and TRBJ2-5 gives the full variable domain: EADIYQTPRYLVIGTGKKITLECSQTMGHDKMYWYQQDPGMELHLIHYSYGVNSTEKGDLSSESTVSRIRTEHFPLTLESARPSHTSQYLCASSENSVQYFGPGTRLLVL.

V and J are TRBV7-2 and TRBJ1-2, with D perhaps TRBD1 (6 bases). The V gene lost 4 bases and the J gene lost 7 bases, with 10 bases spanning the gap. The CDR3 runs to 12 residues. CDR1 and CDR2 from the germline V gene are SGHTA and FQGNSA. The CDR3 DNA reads TGTGCCAGCAGCTCTAACAGGGTTGGCTACACCTTC. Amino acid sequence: CASSSNRVGYTF.

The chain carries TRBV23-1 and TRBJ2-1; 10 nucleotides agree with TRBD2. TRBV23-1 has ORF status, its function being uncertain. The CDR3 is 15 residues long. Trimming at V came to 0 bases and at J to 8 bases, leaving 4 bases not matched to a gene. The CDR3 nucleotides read TGCGCCAGCAGTCAATCGGCTAGCGGGAGCTATGAGCAGTTCTTC. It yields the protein CASSQSASGSYEQFF.

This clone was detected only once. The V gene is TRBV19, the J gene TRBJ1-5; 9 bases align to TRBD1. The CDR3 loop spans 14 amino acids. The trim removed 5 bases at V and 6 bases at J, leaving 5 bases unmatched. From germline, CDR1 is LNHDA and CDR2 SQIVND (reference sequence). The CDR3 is CASSLGTGTQPQHF. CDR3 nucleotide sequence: TGTGCCAGTAGTCTCGGGACAGGGACTCAGCCCCAGCATTTT.

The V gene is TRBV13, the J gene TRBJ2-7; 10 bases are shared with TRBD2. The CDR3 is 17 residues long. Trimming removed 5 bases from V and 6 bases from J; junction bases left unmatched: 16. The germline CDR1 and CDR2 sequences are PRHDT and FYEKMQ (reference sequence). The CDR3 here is CASSAPSTASGRLEQYF. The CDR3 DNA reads TGTGCCAGCAGCGCCCCGTCCACCGCTAGCGGGAGACTCGAGCAGTACTTC.

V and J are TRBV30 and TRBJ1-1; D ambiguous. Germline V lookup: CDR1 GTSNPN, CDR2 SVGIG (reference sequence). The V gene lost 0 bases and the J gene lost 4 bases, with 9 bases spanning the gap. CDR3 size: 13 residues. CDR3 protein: CAWSVGWTTEAFF. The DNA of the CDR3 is TGTGCCTGGAGTGTGGGTTGGACCACTGAAGCTTTCTTT.

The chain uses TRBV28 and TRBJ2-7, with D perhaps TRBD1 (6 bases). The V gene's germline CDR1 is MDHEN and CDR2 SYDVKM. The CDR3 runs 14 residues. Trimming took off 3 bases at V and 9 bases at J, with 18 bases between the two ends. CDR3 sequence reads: CASSLGATGTGQYF. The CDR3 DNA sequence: TGTGCCAGCAGTTTGGGGGCGACGGGAACTGGGCAGTACTTC.

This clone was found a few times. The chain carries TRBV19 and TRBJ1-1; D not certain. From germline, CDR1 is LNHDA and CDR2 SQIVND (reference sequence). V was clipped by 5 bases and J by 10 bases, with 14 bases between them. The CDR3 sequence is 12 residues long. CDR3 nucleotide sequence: TGTGCCAGTAGTGTACGAGACATGACAGCTTTCTTT. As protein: CASSVRDMTAFF.

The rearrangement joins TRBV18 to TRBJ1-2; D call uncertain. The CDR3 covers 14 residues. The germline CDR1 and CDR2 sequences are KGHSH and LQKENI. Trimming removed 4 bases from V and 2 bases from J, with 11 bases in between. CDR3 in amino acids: CASSREQGNYGYTF. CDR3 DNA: TGTGCCAGCTCACGGGAACAAGGGAACTATGGCTACACCTTC.

The CDR3 DNA reads TGTGCCAGCAGTCCATTTCGGACGCCGGGGATTAATGAAAAACTGTTTTTT. Protein product: CASSPFRTPGINEKLFF. The rearrangement uses TRBV27 and TRBJ1-4, with unresolved D. The length of the CDR3 is 17 residues. V dropped 5 bases and J dropped 4 bases, with 20 bases sitting between them. The germline gives CDR1 MNHEY, CDR2 SMNVEV (reference sequence).

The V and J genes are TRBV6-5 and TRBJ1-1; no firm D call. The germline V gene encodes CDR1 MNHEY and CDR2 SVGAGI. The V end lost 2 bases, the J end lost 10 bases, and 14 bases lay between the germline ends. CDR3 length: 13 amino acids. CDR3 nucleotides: TGTGCCAGCAGTTACCGTCCGGGTTTCGGAGCTTTCTTT. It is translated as CASSYRPGFGAFF.

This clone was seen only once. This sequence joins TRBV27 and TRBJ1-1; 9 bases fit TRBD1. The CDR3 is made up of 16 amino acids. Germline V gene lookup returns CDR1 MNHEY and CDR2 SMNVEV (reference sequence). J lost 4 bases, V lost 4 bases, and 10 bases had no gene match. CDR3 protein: CASSWGQGEVSTEAFF. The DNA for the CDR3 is TGTGCCAGCAGTTGGGGACAGGGAGAAGTAAGCACTGAAGCTTTCTTT.

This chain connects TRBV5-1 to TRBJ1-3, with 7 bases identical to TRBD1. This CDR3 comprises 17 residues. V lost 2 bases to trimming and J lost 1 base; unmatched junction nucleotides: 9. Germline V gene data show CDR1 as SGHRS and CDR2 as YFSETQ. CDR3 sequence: CASSFTVGTASGNTIYF. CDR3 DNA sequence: TGCGCCAGCAGCTTCACCGTTGGGACAGCTTCTGGAAACACCATATATTTT.

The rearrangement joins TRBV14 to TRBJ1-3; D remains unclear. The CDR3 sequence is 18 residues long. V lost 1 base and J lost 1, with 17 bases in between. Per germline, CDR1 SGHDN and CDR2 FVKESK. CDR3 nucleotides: TGTGCCAGCAGCCAAGCGCTTTCCCTTAGGCAATCTGGAAACACCATATATTTT. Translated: CASSQALSLRQSGNTIYF.

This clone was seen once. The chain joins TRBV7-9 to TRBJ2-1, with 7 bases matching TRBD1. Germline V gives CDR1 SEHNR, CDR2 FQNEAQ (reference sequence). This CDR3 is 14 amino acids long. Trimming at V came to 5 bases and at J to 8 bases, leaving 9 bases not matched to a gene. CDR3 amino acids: CASSARQGVDEQFF. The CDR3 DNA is TGTGCCAGCAGCGCAAGACAGGGCGTGGATGAGCAGTTCTTC.

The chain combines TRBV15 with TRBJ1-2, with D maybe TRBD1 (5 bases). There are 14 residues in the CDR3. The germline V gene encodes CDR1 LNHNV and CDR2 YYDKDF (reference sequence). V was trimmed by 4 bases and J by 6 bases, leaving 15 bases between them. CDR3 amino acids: CATSNSGGVNGYTF. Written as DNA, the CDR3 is TGTGCCACCAGCAACTCCGGGGGAGTGAATGGCTACACCTTC.

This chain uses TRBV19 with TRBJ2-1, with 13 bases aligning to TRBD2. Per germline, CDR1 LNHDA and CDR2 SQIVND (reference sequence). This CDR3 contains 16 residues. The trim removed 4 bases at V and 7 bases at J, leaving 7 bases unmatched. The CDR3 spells CASSRGLAGVGNEQFF. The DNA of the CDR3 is TGTGCCAGTAGTAGAGGACTAGCGGGAGTTGGTAATGAGCAGTTCTTC.

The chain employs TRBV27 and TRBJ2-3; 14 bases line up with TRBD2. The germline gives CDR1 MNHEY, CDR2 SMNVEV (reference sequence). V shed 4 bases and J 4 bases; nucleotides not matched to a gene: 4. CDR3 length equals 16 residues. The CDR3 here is CASSSETSGRADTQYF. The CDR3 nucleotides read TGTGCCAGCAGTTCAGAGACTAGCGGGAGGGCAGATACGCAGTATTTT.

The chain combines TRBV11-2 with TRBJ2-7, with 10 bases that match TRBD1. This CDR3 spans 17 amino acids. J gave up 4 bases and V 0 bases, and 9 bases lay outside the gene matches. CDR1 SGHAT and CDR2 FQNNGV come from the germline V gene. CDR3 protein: CASSLDSGQGILYEQYF. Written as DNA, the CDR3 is TGTGCCAGCAGCTTAGACTCGGGACAGGGGATCCTATACGAGCAGTACTTC.

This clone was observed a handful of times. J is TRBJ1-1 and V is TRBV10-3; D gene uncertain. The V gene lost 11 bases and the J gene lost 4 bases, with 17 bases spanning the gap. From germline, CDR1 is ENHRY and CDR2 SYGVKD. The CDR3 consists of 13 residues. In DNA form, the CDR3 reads TGTGCCTCGTCCCGGGAGGGTGGCACTGAAGCTTTCTTT. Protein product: CASSREGGTEAFF.

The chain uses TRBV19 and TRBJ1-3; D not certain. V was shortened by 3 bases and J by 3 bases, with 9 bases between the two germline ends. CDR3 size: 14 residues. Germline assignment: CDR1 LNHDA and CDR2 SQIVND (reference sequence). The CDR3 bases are TGTGCCAGTAGTATCCAAGGTTATGGAAACACCATATATTTT. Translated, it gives CASSIQGYGNTIYF.

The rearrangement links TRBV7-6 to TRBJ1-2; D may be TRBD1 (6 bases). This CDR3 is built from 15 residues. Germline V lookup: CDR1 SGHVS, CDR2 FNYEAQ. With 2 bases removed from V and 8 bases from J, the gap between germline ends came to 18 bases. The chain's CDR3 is CASSLYRIGGGGYTF. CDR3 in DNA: TGTGCCAGCAGCTTATATCGTATAGGGGGTGGAGGCTACACCTTC.

The DNA of the CDR3 is TGCAGCGTTGAAGGGGGTCGGAAATACAATGAGCAGTTCTTC. Translating it yields CSVEGGRKYNEQFF. The chain employs TRBV29-1 and TRBJ2-1, with D hard to call. The CDR3 consists of 14 residues. Trimming took 1 base from V and 4 from J, leaving 11 bases between them. Germline CDR1 and CDR2: SQVTM and ANQGSEA.

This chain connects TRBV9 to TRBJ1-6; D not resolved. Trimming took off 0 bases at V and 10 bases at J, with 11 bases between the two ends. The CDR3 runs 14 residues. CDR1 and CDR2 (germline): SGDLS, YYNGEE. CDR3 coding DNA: TGTGCCAGCAGCGTAGAGGAGTCGGGATCACCCCTCCACTTT. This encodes CASSVEESGSPLHF. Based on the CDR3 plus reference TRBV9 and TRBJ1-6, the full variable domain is DSGVTQTPKHLITATGQRVTLRCSPRSGDLSVYWYQQSLDQGLQFLIQYYNGEERAKGNILERFSAQQFPDLHSELNLSSLELGDSALYFCASSVEESGSPLHFGNGTRLTVT.

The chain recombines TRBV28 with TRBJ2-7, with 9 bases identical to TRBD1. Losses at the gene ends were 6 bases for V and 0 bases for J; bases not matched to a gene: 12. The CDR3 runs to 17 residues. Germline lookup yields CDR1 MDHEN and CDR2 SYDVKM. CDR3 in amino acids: CASRTGTGSLSSYEQYF. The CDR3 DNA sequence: TGTGCCAGCAGGACCGGGACAGGGTCCTTAAGCTCCTACGAGCAGTACTTC.

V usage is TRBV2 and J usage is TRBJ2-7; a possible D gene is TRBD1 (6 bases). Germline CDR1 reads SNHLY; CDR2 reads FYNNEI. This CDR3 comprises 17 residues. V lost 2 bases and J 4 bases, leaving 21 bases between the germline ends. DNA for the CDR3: TGTGCCAGCAGTGAAACCAGGGGTGAGTGGAAAAATTACGAGCAGTACTTC. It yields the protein CASSETRGEWKNYEQYF.

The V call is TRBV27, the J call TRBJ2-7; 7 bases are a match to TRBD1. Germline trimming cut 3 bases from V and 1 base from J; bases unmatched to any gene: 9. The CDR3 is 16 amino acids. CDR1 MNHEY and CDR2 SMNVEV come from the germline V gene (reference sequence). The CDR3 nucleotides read TGTGCCAGCAGTTTGGGCCTGGGACAGAGATCCTACGAGCAGTACTTC. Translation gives CASSLGLGQRSYEQYF.